Reported below is one T cell receptor beta chain. The ends were cut back, 4 bases at V and 2 bases at J, with 16 bases in the middle. The CDR3 is 15 residues long. The germline V gene has CDR1 SQVTM and CDR2 ANQGSEA. The data belong to a study of cytomegalovirus exposure and HLA in healthy donors. The PCR ran on 60 Vbeta and 13 Jbeta primers. Using immunoSEQ multiplex PCR, the repertoire was profiled, and TCRdb retains in-frame clones only, with some absent. The table shows some 170,000 clones, with roughly 77% occurring only once. This TCR was sampled from a man aged 18-30 years in good health and CMV-seropositive. Sequenced input: PBMCs. The chain couples TRBV29-1 to TRBJ2-3, with D tentatively TRBD2 (6 bases). CDR3 loop: CSVGGLAPSTDTQYF. The CDR3 DNA follows: TGCAGCGTTGGGGGACTGGCACCTTCCACAGATACGCAGTATTTT.